The next 13 T cell receptor beta chains were all read from a single sample in a study of vaccination and CD4 T cells after COVID-19. The antigens these receptors bind are not known. Oncomine TCR Beta short-read sequencing was applied to DNA from cultured CD4+ T cells. One entry per CDR3 protein, called by TCRdb with MiXCR from the PCR reads. Of more than 20,000 distinct CDR3 sequences in the sample, around 50% were seen once. The treatment: roughly ten-day PBMC culture with coronavirus spike peptide pools or control peptides (ViraFEST assay). The source was CD4+ T cells from blood, cultured in vitro, collected before SARS-CoV-2 vaccination. These receptors were taken from a human donor who received a COVID-19 vaccine.

CDR3 amino acids: CASSLDSDYGYTF. CDR3 DNA sequence: TGTGCCAGCAGTCTAGACAGTGACTATGGCTACACCTTC. The chain links TRBV7-9 to TRBJ1-2; TRBD1 might be the D (5 bases). From germline, CDR1 is SEHNR and CDR2 FQNEAQ (reference sequence). Trimming removed 6 bases at V and 3 bases at J, with 11 bases between. The CDR3 runs to 13 residues.

The rearrangement joins TRBV30 to TRBJ1-1; a weak D match, TRBD1 (5 bases). The V gene lost 5 bases and the J gene lost 5 bases, with 9 bases spanning the gap. The germline V gene encodes CDR1 GTSNPN and CDR2 SVGIG (reference sequence). The CDR3 has 11 amino acids. The CDR3 nucleotides are TGTGCCTGGGAGACAGTGACTGAAGCTTTCTTT. It encodes CAWETVTEAFF.

This chain uses TRBV25-1 with TRBJ1-2; 7 positions agree with TRBD1. Looked up from germline, CDR1 is MGHDK and CDR2 is SYGVNS. Trimming took 1 base from V and 8 from J; bases not matched to a gene: 4. CDR3 length equals 13 residues. CDR3 nucleotide sequence: TGTGCCAGCAGTGAATCCCACAGGGGAGGCTACACCTTC. Protein sequence: CASSESHRGGYTF.

V usage is TRBV7-6 and J usage is TRBJ1-4, with 7 bases identical to TRBD1. J lost 2 bases, V lost 5 bases, and 2 bases had no gene match. This CDR3 is 14 amino acids long. Germline V gene sequence: CDR1 SGHVS, CDR2 FNYEAQ. CDR3 in amino acids: CASSMTGTNEKLFF. DNA for the CDR3: TGTGCCAGCAGCATGACAGGGACTAATGAAAAACTGTTTTTT.

The chain uses TRBV20-1 and TRBJ1-2, with D maybe TRBD1 (5 bases). Germline V gene data show CDR1 as DFQATT and CDR2 as SNEGSKA (reference sequence). The V end was cut by 5 bases, the J end by 1 base, with 11 bases between. CDR3 size: 13 residues. The CDR3 spells CSALDSLNYGYTF. CDR3 coding DNA: TGCAGTGCTCTCGACAGCCTTAACTATGGCTACACCTTC.

This chain uses TRBV25-1 with TRBJ2-7; D remains ambiguous. V dropped 4 bases and J dropped 5 bases, with 6 bases sitting between them. Germline values: CDR1 MGHDK, CDR2 SYGVNS. This CDR3 contains 11 residues. The CDR3 DNA follows: TGTGCCAGCAGTGTTTCAAACGAGCAGTACTTC. Translated: CASSVSNEQYF.

This clonotype has only a few counts. The chain uses TRBV5-8 and TRBJ2-1; D unresolved. This CDR3 comprises 14 residues. Per the germline V gene, CDR1 is SGHTS and CDR2 is YDEGEE. Trimming pared 0 bases from V and 0 bases from J, leaving 4 bases between. The CDR3 sequence: CASSLGNSYNEQFF. The CDR3 region has the DNA TGTGCCAGCAGCTTGGGTAACTCCTACAATGAGCAGTTCTTC.

J is TRBJ2-5 and V is TRBV7-2; 14 bases are a match to TRBD2. Germline V gene lookup returns CDR1 SGHTA and CDR2 FQGNSA. The CDR3 spans 16 residues. The V gene end was trimmed by 4 bases and the J gene end by 13 bases; junction bases not matched to a gene: 14. The CDR3 DNA sequence: TGTGCCAGCAGCTCCGCGAGAACCGGACTAGCGGGGGGCCTGTACTTC. Translation: CASSSARTGLAGGLYF.

This clonotype was picked up a small number of times. The rearrangement uses TRBV20-1 and TRBJ1-5; D is uncertain. The germline V gene has CDR1 DFQATT and CDR2 SNEGSKA (reference sequence). This CDR3 is 12 amino acids long. Between the trimmed V and J ends, which lost 5 bases and 5 bases, there was a span of 10 bases. CDR3 sequence (DNA): TGCAGTGCTTCCACGTCCGATCAGCCCCAGCATTTT. Amino acids: CSASTSDQPQHF.

The chain joins TRBV20-1 to TRBJ1-2; 8 bases line up with TRBD1. V was clipped by 6 bases and J by 4 bases; unmatched bases: 4. CDR1 is DFQATT, CDR2 SNEGSKA, per germline (reference sequence). CDR3 length: 12 residues. The CDR3 region has the DNA TGCAGTGCACGGACAGGGTCCTATGGCTACACCTTC. Protein sequence: CSARTGSYGYTF.

The V call is TRBV20-1, the J call TRBJ1-4; the D is unclear. Germline V lookup: CDR1 DFQATT, CDR2 SNEGSKA (reference sequence). Trimming pared 2 bases from V and 0 bases from J, leaving 7 bases between. The CDR3 is 14 residues long. CDR3 amino acids: CSARPVATNEKLFF. The CDR3 DNA follows: TGCAGTGCTAGACCGGTAGCAACTAATGAAAAACTGTTTTTT.

V and J are TRBV5-4 and TRBJ2-6, with 8 bases lining up with TRBD1. The CDR3 runs 17 residues. From germline, CDR1 is SGHNT and CDR2 YYREEE (reference sequence). Trimming at V came to 2 bases and at J to 7 bases, leaving 11 bases not matched to a gene. CDR3: CASSFGTGGSGANVLTF. CDR3 DNA sequence: TGTGCCAGCAGCTTTGGGACAGGAGGTAGTGGTGCCAACGTCCTGACTTTC. Complete variable domain (other parts from reference TRBV5-4 and TRBJ2-6): ETGVTQSPTHLIKTRGQQVTLRCSSQSGHNTVSWYQQALGQGPQFIFQYYREEENGRGNFPPRFSGLQFPNYSSELNVNALELDDSALYLCASSFGTGGSGANVLTFGAGSRLTVL.

V is TRBV5-1 and J is TRBJ1-2, with a weak D call TRBD1 (6 bases). Germline values: CDR1 SGHRS, CDR2 YFSETQ. V shed 5 bases and J shed 5 bases, with 10 bases lying between them. The CDR3 sequence is 12 residues long. The CDR3 sequence is CASREDSYGYTF. CDR3 DNA sequence: TGCGCCAGCAGAGAGGACAGTTATGGCTACACCTTC.